These T cell receptor beta chains were read from a single sample in a study of Ad26.COV2.S vaccination and SARS-CoV-2 variants. TCRdb's copy holds only in-frame clones and misses some; the assay was immunoSEQ multiplex PCR. This repertoire shows about 410,000 clones, around nine tenths found once; its top ten account for 3.5%. The specimen was peripheral blood, collected in a trial of Ad26.COV2.S vaccine versus placebo. The receptors stem from a person aged 18-60 years who received the Ad26.COV2.S COVID-19 vaccine or a placebo. The CDR3 runs from the conserved cysteine through the conserved F or W. A D gene is named only where the DNA matches it firmly. Size is omitted from some rows. Given values are once, few, many or a class for expanded clones.

j_call: TRBJ2-7; d_call: TRBD2; v_call: TRBV4-3; clone_size: NA; cdr3_aa: CASSPAGLAGGDLYYEQYF; cdr3_nt: TGCGCCAGCAGCCCTGCGGGACTAGCGGGGGGGGACCTGTACTACGAGCAGTACTTC
j_call: TRBJ1-1; d_call: NA; v_call: TRBV7-9; clone_size: NA; cdr3_aa: CASSSGQTRSFF; cdr3_nt: TGTGCCAGCAGTTCAGGACAGACCAGGTCTTTCTTT
j_call: TRBJ2-7; d_call: NA; v_call: TRBV12-3/TRBV12-4; clone_size: NA; cdr3_aa: CASSPRMDEQYF; cdr3_nt: TGTGCCAGCAGCCCCCGGATGGACGAGCAGTACTTC
j_call: TRBJ2-3; d_call: NA; v_call: TRBV18; clone_size: few; cdr3_aa: CASKDGQSDTQYF; cdr3_nt: TGTGCCAGCAAGGACGGCCAATCAGATACGCAGTATTTT
j_call: TRBJ2-7; d_call: NA; v_call: TRBV3-1/TRBV3-2; clone_size: NA; cdr3_aa: CASSQAPRANYEQYF; cdr3_nt: TGTGCCAGCAGCCAAGCCCCGAGAGCAAATTACGAGCAGTACTTC
j_call: TRBJ2-7; d_call: NA; v_call: TRBV27; clone_size: NA; cdr3_aa: CASSTRKSTYEQYF; cdr3_nt: TGTGCCAGCAGCACCAGAAAGAGTACCTACGAGCAGTACTTC
j_call: TRBJ2-3; d_call: NA; v_call: TRBV4-2; clone_size: NA; cdr3_aa: CASSQDGRVTDTQYF; cdr3_nt: TGTGCCAGCAGCCAAGACGGGCGGGTCACAGATACGCAGTATTTT
j_call: TRBJ1-6; d_call: NA; v_call: TRBV5-1; clone_size: NA; cdr3_aa: CASSTDGYNSPLHF; cdr3_nt: TGCGCCAGCAGCACGGACGGCTATAATTCACCCCTCCACTTT
j_call: TRBJ2-3; d_call: NA; v_call: TRBV5-1; clone_size: NA; cdr3_aa: CASSRIISTDTQYF; cdr3_nt: TGCGCCAGCAGCCGGATAATCAGTACTGATACGCAGTATTTT
j_call: TRBJ1-1; d_call: NA; v_call: TRBV7-9; clone_size: NA; cdr3_aa: CASSLSDSLEAFF; cdr3_nt: TGTGCCAGCAGCCTAAGCGACAGTCTTGAAGCTTTCTTT
j_call: TRBJ2-5; d_call: TRBD2; v_call: TRBV24-1; clone_size: NA; cdr3_aa: CATSVSLAGEGETQYF; cdr3_nt: TGTGCCACCAGTGTGTCCCTAGCGGGGGAAGGAGAGACCCAGTACTTC
j_call: TRBJ2-1; d_call: NA; v_call: TRBV20-1; clone_size: NA; cdr3_aa: CSAGAGYEQFF; cdr3_nt: TGCAGTGCCGGGGCGGGATATGAGCAGTTCTTC
j_call: TRBJ1-6; d_call: NA; v_call: TRBV27; clone_size: NA; cdr3_aa: CASRARQAQNSPLHF; cdr3_nt: TGTGCCAGCAGGGCTAGACAGGCGCAGAATTCACCCCTCCACTTT
j_call: TRBJ2-7; d_call: TRBD1; v_call: TRBV19; clone_size: NA; cdr3_aa: CASSIQTGGYEQYF; cdr3_nt: TGTGCCAGTAGTATCCAGACAGGGGGCTACGAGCAGTACTTC
j_call: TRBJ2-1; d_call: TRBD2; v_call: TRBV5-1; clone_size: NA; cdr3_aa: CASSLDFGGASNEQFF; cdr3_nt: TGCGCCAGCAGCTTGGACTTCGGGGGGGCAAGTAATGAGCAGTTCTTC
j_call: TRBJ2-1; d_call: TRBD1; v_call: TRBV19; clone_size: once; cdr3_aa: CASSRPGQGPYNEQFF; cdr3_nt: TGTGCCAGTAGTCGCCCGGGACAGGGGCCGTACAATGAGCAGTTCTTC
j_call: TRBJ1-5; d_call: NA; v_call: TRBV4-3; clone_size: NA; cdr3_aa: CASSQGSNQPQHF; cdr3_nt: TGCGCCAGCAGCCAAGGTAGCAATCAGCCCCAGCATTTT
j_call: TRBJ1-1; d_call: NA; v_call: TRBV12-3/TRBV12-4; clone_size: NA; cdr3_aa: CASTRGLPAAFF; cdr3_nt: TGTGCCAGCACCAGAGGACTGCCCGCGGCTTTCTTT
j_call: TRBJ2-7; d_call: TRBD2; v_call: TRBV7-2; clone_size: NA; cdr3_aa: CASAKTSGADYEQYF; cdr3_nt: TGTGCCAGCGCAAAGACTAGCGGGGCGGACTACGAGCAGTACTTC
j_call: TRBJ2-5; d_call: NA; v_call: TRBV10-1; clone_size: once; cdr3_aa: CASSGASQETQYF; cdr3_nt: TGCGCCAGCAGTGGGGCTTCGCAAGAGACCCAGTACTTC
j_call: TRBJ1-1; d_call: NA; v_call: TRBV18; clone_size: NA; cdr3_aa: CASSTGWGTEAFF; cdr3_nt: TGTGCCAGCTCAACCGGGTGGGGCACTGAAGCTTTCTTT